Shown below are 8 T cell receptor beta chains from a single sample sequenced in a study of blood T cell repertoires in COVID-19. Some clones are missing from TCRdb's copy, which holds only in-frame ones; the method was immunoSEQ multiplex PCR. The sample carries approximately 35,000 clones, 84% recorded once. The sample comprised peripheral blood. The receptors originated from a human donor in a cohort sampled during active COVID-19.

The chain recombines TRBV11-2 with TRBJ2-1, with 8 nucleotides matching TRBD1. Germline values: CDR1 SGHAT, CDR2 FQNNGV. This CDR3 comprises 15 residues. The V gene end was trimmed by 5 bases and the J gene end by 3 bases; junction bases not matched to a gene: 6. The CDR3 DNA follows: TGTGCCAGCAGCGCTACAGGGGGGCGCTACAATGAGCAGTTCTTC. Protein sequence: CASSATGGRYNEQFF.

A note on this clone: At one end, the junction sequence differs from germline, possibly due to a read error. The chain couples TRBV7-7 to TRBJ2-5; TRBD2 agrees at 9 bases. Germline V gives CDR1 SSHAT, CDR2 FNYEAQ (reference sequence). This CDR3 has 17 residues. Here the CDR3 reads CASSFGSSGGAGETQYF. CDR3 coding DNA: TGTGCTAGCAGCTTTGGTAGTAGCGGGGGAGCCGGGGAGACCCAGTACTTC.

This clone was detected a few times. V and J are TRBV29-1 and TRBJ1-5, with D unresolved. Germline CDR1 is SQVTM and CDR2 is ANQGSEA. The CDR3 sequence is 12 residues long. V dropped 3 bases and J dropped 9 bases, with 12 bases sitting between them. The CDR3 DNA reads TGCAGCGTTGATAGGGAGCTCGGGCCCCAGCATTTT. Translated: CSVDRELGPQHF.

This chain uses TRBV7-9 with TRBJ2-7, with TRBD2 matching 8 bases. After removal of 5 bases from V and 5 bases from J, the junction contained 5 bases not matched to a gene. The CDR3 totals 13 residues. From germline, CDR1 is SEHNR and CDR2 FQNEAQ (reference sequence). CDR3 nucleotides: TGTGCCAGCAGCCCCGGGACTAGAAACGAGCAGTACTTC. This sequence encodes CASSPGTRNEQYF.

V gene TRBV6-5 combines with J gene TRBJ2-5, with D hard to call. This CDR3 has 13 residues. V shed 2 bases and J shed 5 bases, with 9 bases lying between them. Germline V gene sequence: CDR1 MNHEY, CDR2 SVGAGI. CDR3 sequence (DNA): TGTGCCAGCAGTTACGGGCTGACGGAGACCCAGTACTTC. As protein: CASSYGLTETQYF.

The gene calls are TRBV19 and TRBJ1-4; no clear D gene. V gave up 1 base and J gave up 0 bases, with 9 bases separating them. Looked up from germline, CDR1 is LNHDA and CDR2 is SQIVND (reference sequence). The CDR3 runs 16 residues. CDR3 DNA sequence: TGTGCCAGTAGTATAGGAGCGGCTGCAACTAATGAAAAACTGTTTTTT. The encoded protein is CASSIGAAATNEKLFF.

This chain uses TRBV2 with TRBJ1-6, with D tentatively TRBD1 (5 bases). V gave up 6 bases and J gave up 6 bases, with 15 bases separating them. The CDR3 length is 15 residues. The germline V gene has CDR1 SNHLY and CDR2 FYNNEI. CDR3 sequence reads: CASRARGMGNSPLHF. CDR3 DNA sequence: TGTGCCAGCAGGGCCCGGGGGATGGGTAATTCACCCCTCCACTTT.

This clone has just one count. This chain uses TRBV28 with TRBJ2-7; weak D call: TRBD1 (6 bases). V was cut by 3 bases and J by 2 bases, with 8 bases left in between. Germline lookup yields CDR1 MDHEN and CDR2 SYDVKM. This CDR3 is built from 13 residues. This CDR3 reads CASSFDRPYEQYF. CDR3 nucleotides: TGTGCCAGCAGTTTTGACAGGCCCTACGAGCAGTACTTC.